This T cell receptor (beta chain) was captured in a study of cytomegalovirus exposure and HLA in healthy donors. Background on the study: One earlier analysis, a look at about 179 million T cells, found some 120 million unique TCR beta sequences. Study outcomes and limitations: On later analysis, the bulk of CMV-associated TCR beta chains appeared to be HLA-restricted. A reported reduction in N-insertions relative to the roughly 710-donor mean was seen in an Asian-associated ancestry cluster in a later analysis.

Turning to this clone: Its antigen is unidentified.

CDR1 is SGHVS and CDR2 is FQNEAQ in the germline V gene. CDR3 length: 14 residues. Unmatched junction bases numbered 2, after V lost 3 bases and J lost 1 base. A multiplex PCR was run with 60 Vbeta primers and 13 Jbeta primers. Only in-frame clones appear in the TCRdb table, and some are missing; sequencing was by immunoSEQ multiplex PCR. The sample holds about 190,000 clones; over 60% are singletons and the top ten take about 1%. The receptor comes from a woman aged 35 to 49 in good health and CMV-seronegative. The sample taken for sequencing was PBMCs. This rearrangement joins TRBV7-8 to TRBJ1-2, with TRBD1 identical over 7 bases. CDR3 in amino acids: CASSLDRNNYGYTF. CDR3 DNA: TGTGCCAGCAGCTTGGACAGGAATAACTATGGCTACACCTTC.